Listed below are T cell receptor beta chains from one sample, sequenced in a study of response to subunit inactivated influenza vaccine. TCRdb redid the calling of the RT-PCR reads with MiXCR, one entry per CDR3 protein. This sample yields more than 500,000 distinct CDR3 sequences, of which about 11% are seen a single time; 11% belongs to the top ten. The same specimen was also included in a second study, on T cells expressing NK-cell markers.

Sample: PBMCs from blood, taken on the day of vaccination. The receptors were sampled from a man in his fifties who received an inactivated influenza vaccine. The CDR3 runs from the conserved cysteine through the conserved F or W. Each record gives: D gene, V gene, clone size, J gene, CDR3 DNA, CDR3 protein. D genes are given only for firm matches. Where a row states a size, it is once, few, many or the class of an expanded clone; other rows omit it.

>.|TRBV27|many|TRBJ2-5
TGTGCCAGCAGTTTATCTGGGACAGTAGGGACTCTGGGGGCCCAGTACTTC
CASSLSGTVGTLGAQYF
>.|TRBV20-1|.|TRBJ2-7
TGCAGTGCTAGCGACAGGGAGGAAGAGCAGTACTTC
CSASDREEEQYF
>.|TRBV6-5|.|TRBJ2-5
TGTGCCAGCAGTTTGTCGCACAGACAAGAGACCCAGTACTTC
CASSLSHRQETQYF
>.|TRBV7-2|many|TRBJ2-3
TGTGCCAGCAGCTTATTGCGGGGGCGCACAGATACGCAGTATTTT
CASSLLRGRTDTQYF
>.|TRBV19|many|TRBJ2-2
TGTGCCAGTAGTGATGGCAGGGTGAAAACCGGGGAGCTGTTTTTT
CASSDGRVKTGELFF
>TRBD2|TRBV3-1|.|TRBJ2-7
TGTGCCAGCAGCCAAGGGGTAGGGCTAGCGGGTTACGAGCAGTACTTC
CASSQGVGLAGYEQYF
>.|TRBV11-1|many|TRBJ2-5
TGTGCCAGCAGCTTCGTGGGAACTCTGGGAGAGACCCAGTACTTC
CASSFVGTLGETQYF
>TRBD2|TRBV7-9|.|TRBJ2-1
TGTGCCAGCAGCTTAGTGGGCGGGAGCCATGAGTTCTTC
CASSLVGGSHEFF
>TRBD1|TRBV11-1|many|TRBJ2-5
TGTGCCAGCAGCTTTACAGGGGGCACATTAGAGACCCAGTACTTC
CASSFTGGTLETQYF
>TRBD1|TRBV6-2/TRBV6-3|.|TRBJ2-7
TGTGCCAGCAAAGGACAGGGATCCTACGAGCAGTACTTC
CASKGQGSYEQYF
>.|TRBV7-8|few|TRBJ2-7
TGTGCCAGCAGCTTGGGGGGGGTCGGACAGGGTTTCTACGAGCAGTACTTC
CASSLGGVGQGFYEQYF
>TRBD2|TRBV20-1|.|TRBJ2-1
TGCAGTGCTAGCCCGACTAGCGGGAGGGTAGGCAATGAGCAGTTCTTC
CSASPTSGRVGNEQFF
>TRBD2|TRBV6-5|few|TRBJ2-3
TGTGCCAGCAGTTATGGCGGGAGCGGTGATACGCAGTATTTT
CASSYGGSGDTQYF